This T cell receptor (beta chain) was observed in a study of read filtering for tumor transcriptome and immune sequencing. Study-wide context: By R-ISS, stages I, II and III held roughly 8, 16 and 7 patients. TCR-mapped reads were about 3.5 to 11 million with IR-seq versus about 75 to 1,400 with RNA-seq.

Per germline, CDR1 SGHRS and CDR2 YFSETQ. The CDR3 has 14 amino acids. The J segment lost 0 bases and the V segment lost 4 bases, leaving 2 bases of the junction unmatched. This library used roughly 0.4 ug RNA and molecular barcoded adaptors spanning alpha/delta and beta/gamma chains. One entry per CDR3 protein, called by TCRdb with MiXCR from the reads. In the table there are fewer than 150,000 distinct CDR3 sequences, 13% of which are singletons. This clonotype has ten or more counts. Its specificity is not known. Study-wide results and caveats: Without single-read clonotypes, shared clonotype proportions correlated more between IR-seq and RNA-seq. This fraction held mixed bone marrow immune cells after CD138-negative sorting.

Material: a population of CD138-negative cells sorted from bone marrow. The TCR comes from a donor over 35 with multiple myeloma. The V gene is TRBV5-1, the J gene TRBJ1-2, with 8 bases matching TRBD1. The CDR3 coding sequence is TGCGCCAGCAGCGCGACAGGGGCTAACTATGGCTACACCTTC. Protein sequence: CASSATGANYGYTF.